Following are 24 T cell receptor beta chains from one sample sequenced in a study of technical replicates of blood from a handful of donors (dated by TCRdb to about 2017). To prepare the library, the immunoSEQ multiplex PCR assay was applied. Not all clones reach the TCRdb copy of this immuneACCESS table, which keeps in-frame sequences only. Checked studies attribute under half of the gap to unresolved V genes and leave the rest unexplained. Here the sample has tens of thousands of clones; about 90% occur a single time. The ten top clones hold 0.35% to 0.45% of the sample. Sequenced material: T cells isolated from PBMCs. These receptors were obtained from a human donor in good health.

This clone has only one observation. J is TRBJ1-3 and V is TRBV4-2, with 9 bases lining up with TRBD1. Germline-derived CDR1 and CDR2 are LGHNA and YNFKEQ. V was pared by 0 bases and J by 2 bases, with 8 bases of the junction left unmatched. There are 18 residues in the CDR3. Here the CDR3 DNA reads TGTGCCAGCAGCCAAGACATTGGACAGGGGATCACTGGAAACACCATATATTTT. As protein: CASSQDIGQGITGNTIYF.

V gene TRBV4-1 combines with J gene TRBJ2-3, with 12 bases fitting TRBD2. This CDR3 comprises 18 residues. In germline, CDR1 is MGHRA, CDR2 YSYEKL. J gave up 4 bases and V 4 bases, and 12 bases lay outside the gene matches. In nucleotides, the CDR3 is TGCGCCAGCAGCCTGGTGGCTAGCGGGAGGGCCGTGGCAGATACGCAGTATTTT. It is translated as CASSLVASGRAVADTQYF.

The chain employs TRBV27 and TRBJ1-4; D might be TRBD1 (6 bases). This CDR3 has 14 residues. The germline V gene encodes CDR1 MNHEY and CDR2 SMNVEV (reference sequence). V was shortened by 4 bases and J by 3 bases, with 9 bases between the two germline ends. The DNA for the CDR3 is TGTGCCAGCAGTTCGGACAGACCTAATGAAAAACTGTTTTTT. Its translation is CASSSDRPNEKLFF. Variable domain in full (rest from reference TRBV27 and TRBJ1-4): EAQVTQNPRYLITVTGKKLTVTCSQNMNHEYMSWYRQDPGLGLRQIYYSMNVEVTDKGDVPEGYKVSRKEKRNFPLILESPSPNQTSLYFCASSSDRPNEKLFFGSGTQLSVL.

V gene TRBV9 combines with J gene TRBJ2-3; D perhaps matches TRBD2 (5 bases). The CDR3 spans 18 residues. Trimming shortened V by 2 bases and J by 1 base, and 20 bases separated the two germline ends. The germline CDR1 and CDR2 sequences are SGDLS and YYNGEE. CDR3 sequence reads: CASSVSTASGWGTDTQYF. In DNA, the CDR3 is TGTGCCAGCAGCGTTAGCACCGCATCGGGATGGGGCACAGATACGCAGTATTTT.

This chain joins TRBV27 and TRBJ2-7; no firm D call. This CDR3 contains 13 residues. The germline gives CDR1 MNHEY, CDR2 SMNVEV (reference sequence). V was cut by 5 bases and J by 2 bases, with 10 bases left in between. CDR3 protein: CASSRTATYEQYF. The CDR3 DNA reads as TGTGCCAGCAGTCGCACAGCTACCTACGAGCAGTACTTC.

The chain carries TRBV7-2 and TRBJ1-1, with D unresolved. This CDR3 is built from 12 residues. With 1 base removed from V and 6 bases from J, the gap between germline ends came to 6 bases. Germline loops: CDR1 SGHTA, CDR2 FQGNSA. The CDR3 nucleotides read TGTGCCAGCAGCTTAGGTCGCGCTGAAGCTTTCTTT. It codes for CASSLGRAEAFF.

V usage is TRBV19 and J usage is TRBJ1-1; 8 bases are a match to TRBD1. V lost 4 bases, J lost 5 bases, and 12 bases stayed unmatched. Per the germline V gene, CDR1 is LNHDA and CDR2 is SQIVND (reference sequence). The CDR3 is 16 amino acids. The CDR3 loop reads CASSRTGLRIATEAFF. CDR3 sequence (DNA): TGTGCCAGTAGTAGGACAGGGTTAAGGATTGCGACTGAAGCTTTCTTT.

The J gene is TRBJ1-1, the V gene TRBV5-1; the D gene is possibly TRBD1 (5 bases). The germline V gene has CDR1 SGHRS and CDR2 YFSETQ. This CDR3 has 15 residues. V lost 0 bases, J lost 5 bases, and 14 bases lay in between. The CDR3 nucleotides are TGCGCCAGCAGCTTGGATCGTAGGGGAAATACTGAAGCTTTCTTT. Its translation is CASSLDRRGNTEAFF.

The rearrangement joins TRBV4-2 to TRBJ2-1, with 7 nucleotides matching TRBD2. Germline assignment: CDR1 LGHNA and CDR2 YNFKEQ. V gave up 0 bases and J gave up 7 bases; unmatched junction bases: 3. This CDR3 has 14 amino acids. Here the CDR3 reads CASSQDVRENEQFF. The CDR3, as DNA: TGTGCCAGCAGCCAAGACGTGCGGGAGAATGAGCAGTTCTTC.

The chain recombines TRBV6-6 with TRBJ2-7; 10 bases are shared with TRBD1. V shed 6 bases, J shed 4 bases, and the junction held 12 bases outside the gene matches. The CDR3 length is 16 residues. From germline, CDR1 is MNHNY and CDR2 SVGAGI (reference sequence). In DNA, the CDR3 is TGTGCCAGCAGCCCCGACCCGGGACAGGGGAGATACGAGCAGTACTTC. Amino acids: CASSPDPGQGRYEQYF.

The J gene is TRBJ1-5, the V gene TRBV6-1; D ambiguous. This CDR3 is 13 amino acids long. The V end lost 5 bases, the J end lost 1 base, and 6 bases lay between the germline ends. Germline V CDR1 and CDR2: MNHNS, SASEGT. As DNA, the CDR3 is TGTGCCAGCAGTATAGAAAGCAATCAGCCCCAGCATTTT. It translates to CASSIESNQPQHF.

The V call is TRBV10-3, the J call TRBJ2-5, with D hard to call. V was trimmed by 3 bases and J by 5 bases, leaving 7 bases between them. The CDR3 spans 12 residues. Germline V lookup: CDR1 ENHRY, CDR2 SYGVKD. In nucleotides, the CDR3 is TGTGCCATCAGTGAACCGAGGGAGACCCAGTACTTC. Its protein is CAISEPRETQYF.

This rearrangement joins TRBV27 to TRBJ1-2; possible D gene TRBD1, 6 bases. The germline V and J ends were trimmed by 0 bases and 6 bases, with 11 bases remaining between them. CDR3 length equals 14 residues. The germline V gene has CDR1 MNHEY and CDR2 SMNVEV (reference sequence). The CDR3 DNA reads TGTGCCAGCAGTTTATCTTGGGGGCAGGATGGCTACACCTTC. Translating it yields CASSLSWGQDGYTF.

The chain uses TRBV6-1 and TRBJ2-1, with 11 bases aligning to TRBD1. The J segment lost 8 bases and the V segment lost 8 bases, leaving 8 bases of the junction unmatched. CDR3 size: 14 residues. The germline CDR1 and CDR2 sequences are MNHNS and SASEGT. The DNA for the CDR3 is TGTGCCAGCTGGTCGGGACAGGGGGTACATGAGCAGTTCTTC. It encodes CASWSGQGVHEQFF.

This chain joins TRBV9 and TRBJ1-1; no clear D. The CDR3 runs 15 residues. Germline values: CDR1 SGDLS, CDR2 YYNGEE. The ends were cut back, 0 bases at V and 0 bases at J, with 9 bases in the middle. This chain's CDR3 is CASSVGSGMNTEAFF. DNA for the CDR3: TGTGCCAGCAGCGTAGGTTCTGGCATGAACACTGAAGCTTTCTTT.

This clone was seen a single time. J is TRBJ2-1 and V is TRBV30, with TRBD2 as a possible D gene (6 bases). Deletions cut 5 bases from V and 5 bases from J, with 16 bases between. The CDR3 has 14 residues. Germline CDR1 GTSNPN, CDR2 SVGIG (reference sequence). The CDR3 reads CAWGRTLYHNEQFF. CDR3 bases: TGTGCCTGGGGGAGGACCCTTTACCACAATGAGCAGTTCTTC.

This chain connects TRBV2 to TRBJ1-2; D uncertain. CDR1 SNHLY and CDR2 FYNNEI come from the germline V gene. This CDR3 has 13 residues. V was clipped by 4 bases and J by 4 bases, with 10 bases between them. CDR3 sequence (DNA): TGTGCCAGCAGTGGTTCAACGGGCTATGGCTACACCTTC. It yields the protein CASSGSTGYGYTF.

This clone was observed a single time. The chain uses TRBV4-2 and TRBJ1-2; D gene uncertain. This CDR3 comprises 12 residues. The V and J ends lost 1 base and 6 bases respectively, with 6 bases between them. The germline V gene encodes CDR1 LGHNA and CDR2 YNFKEQ. CDR3 DNA: TGTGCCAGCAGCCAAGTCAGAAATGGCTACACCTTC. The encoded protein is CASSQVRNGYTF.

This clone showed up just a few times. The J gene is TRBJ1-1, the V gene TRBV30, with D possibly being TRBD1 (5 bases). V dropped 4 bases and J dropped 6 bases, with 21 bases sitting between them. This CDR3 is built from 15 residues. Germline CDR1 is GTSNPN and CDR2 is SVGIG (reference sequence). This chain's CDR3 is CAWTPRDFLPPEAFF. As DNA, the CDR3 is TGTGCCTGGACCCCCAGGGACTTTTTACCCCCTGAAGCTTTCTTT.

This chain joins TRBV7-6 and TRBJ2-7; TRBD1 agrees at 9 bases. Germline CDR1 reads SGHVS; CDR2 reads FNYEAQ. The CDR3 totals 13 residues. J was trimmed by 4 bases and V by 8 bases; bases with no gene match: 6. The CDR3 nucleotides are TGTGCCAGCTCGCCGGGACAGGGATACGAGCAGTACTTC. It translates to CASSPGQGYEQYF.

J is TRBJ2-7 and V is TRBV27; weak D call: TRBD2 (5 bases). V was pared by 3 bases and J by 2 bases, with 14 bases between. Germline V gives CDR1 MNHEY, CDR2 SMNVEV (reference sequence). The CDR3 is made up of 15 amino acids. The CDR3 DNA reads TGTGCCAGCAGTTTGACGGCGGGTCGGACCTACGAGCAGTACTTC. It codes for CASSLTAGRTYEQYF.

The rearrangement uses TRBV18 and TRBJ1-1, with 7 bases that match TRBD1. With 5 bases clipped from V and 3 bases from J, the junction kept 6 bases outside the gene matches. The CDR3 is 14 residues long. Germline CDR1 KGHSH, CDR2 LQKENI. The CDR3 DNA reads TGTGCCAGCTCAGGATCCACAGGGGACACTGAAGCTTTCTTT. It is translated as CASSGSTGDTEAFF.

Comments on this clone: An end of the junction differs from the germline gene, which may be a read error. The V call is TRBV10-1, the J call TRBJ2-7; no definite D call. CDR1 is WNHNN and CDR2 is SYGVQD in the germline V gene (reference sequence). The CDR3 contains 14 residues. The CDR3 sequence: CASIERLARYEQYF. The CDR3 DNA follows: TGCGCCAGCATTGAGAGACTTGCTCGTTACGAGCAGTACTTC.

The V and J genes are TRBV15 and TRBJ2-7; possibly TRBD2 for D (6 bases). The CDR3 covers 13 residues. The V gene's germline CDR1 is LNHNV and CDR2 YYDKDF (reference sequence). V lost 9 bases, J lost 0 bases, and 12 bases lay in between. The CDR3 is CATRDLSSYEQYF. CDR3 in DNA: TGTGCCACGAGGGACTTGAGCTCCTACGAGCAGTACTTC.